The clone carrying this T cell receptor (beta chain) was counted a few times. Its antigen remains unidentified. By way of CD45RO/CCR7/CD25/CD127/CD95/CD27, the CD4+ regulatory, stem cell-like memory, central memory and naive cells were sorted. The data were taken from a study of beta chain features in type 1 diabetes. Sequenced material consisted of expressed TCRB transcripts (all of the isolated RNA was reverse transcribed). Sequencing was performed with immunoSEQ multiplex PCR; in TCRdb, only in-frame clones are kept and a portion is missing. The sample has roughly 610,000 clones; less than 20% are singletons. Germline V gene lookup returns CDR1 MNHEY and CDR2 SMNVEV (reference sequence). The length of the CDR3 is 15 residues. V shed 2 bases and J shed 2 bases, with 12 bases lying between them. The study, taken as a whole, reports: All four CD4+ subsets of Type 1 diabetes patients contained TCRB CDR3s that were moderately but significantly shorter. Fewer insertions but more deletions were seen at VDJ junctions in type 1 diabetes patients. Cells carrying high TCR expression could end up over-represented when cDNA is sequenced.

Sequenced: naive CD4+ T cells from blood. The sequence was obtained from a man aged 18-30 years in good health. The chain couples TRBV27 to TRBJ1-1; no reliable D call. The CDR3 DNA reads as TGTGCCAGCAGTTTAGGATACAAACTAAACACTGAAGCTTTCTTT. Its protein is CASSLGYKLNTEAFF.